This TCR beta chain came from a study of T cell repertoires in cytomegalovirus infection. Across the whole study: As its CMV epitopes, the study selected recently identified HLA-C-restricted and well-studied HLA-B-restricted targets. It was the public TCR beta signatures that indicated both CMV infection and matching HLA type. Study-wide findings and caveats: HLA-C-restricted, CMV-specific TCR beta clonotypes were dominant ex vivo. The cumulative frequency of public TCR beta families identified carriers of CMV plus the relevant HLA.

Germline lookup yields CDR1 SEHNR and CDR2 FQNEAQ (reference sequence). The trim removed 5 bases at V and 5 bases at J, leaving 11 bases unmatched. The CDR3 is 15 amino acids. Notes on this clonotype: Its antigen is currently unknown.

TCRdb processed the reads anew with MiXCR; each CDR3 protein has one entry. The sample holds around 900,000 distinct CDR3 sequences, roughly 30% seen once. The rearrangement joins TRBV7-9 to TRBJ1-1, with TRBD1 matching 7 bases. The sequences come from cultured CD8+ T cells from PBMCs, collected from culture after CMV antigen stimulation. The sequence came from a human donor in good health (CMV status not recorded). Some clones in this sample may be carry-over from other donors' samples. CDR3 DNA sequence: TGTGCCAGCAGCAAACCGACAGGGATCGAAACTGAAGCTTTCTTT. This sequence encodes CASSKPTGIETEAFF.